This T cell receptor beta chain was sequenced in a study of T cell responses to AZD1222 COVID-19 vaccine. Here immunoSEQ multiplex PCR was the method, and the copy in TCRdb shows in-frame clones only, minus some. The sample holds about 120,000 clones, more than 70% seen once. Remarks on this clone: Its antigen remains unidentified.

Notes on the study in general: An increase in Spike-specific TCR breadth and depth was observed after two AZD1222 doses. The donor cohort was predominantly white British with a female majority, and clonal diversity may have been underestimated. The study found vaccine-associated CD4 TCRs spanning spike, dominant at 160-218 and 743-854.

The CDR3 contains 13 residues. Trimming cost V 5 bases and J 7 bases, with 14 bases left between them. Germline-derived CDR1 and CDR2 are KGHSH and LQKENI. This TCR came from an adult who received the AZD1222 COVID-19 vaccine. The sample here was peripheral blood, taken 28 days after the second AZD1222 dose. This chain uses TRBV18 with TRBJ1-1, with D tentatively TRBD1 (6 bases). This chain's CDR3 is CASSVQGQLEAFF. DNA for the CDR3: TGTGCCAGCTCAGTCCAGGGGCAGCTTGAAGCTTTCTTT. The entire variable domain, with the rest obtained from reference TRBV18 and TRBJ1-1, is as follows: NAGVMQNPRHLVRRRGQEARLRCSPMKGHSHVYWYRQLPEEGLKFMVYLQKENIIDESGMPKERFSAEFPKEGPSILRIQQVVRGDSAAYFCASSVQGQLEAFFGQGTRLTVV.